This TCR beta chain was sequenced during a study of T cells after yellow fever vaccination. This CDR3 contains 15 residues. Germline CDR1 reads MRHNA; CDR2 reads SNTAGT. With 6 bases clipped from V and 3 bases from J, the junction kept 5 bases outside the gene matches. TCRdb ran MiXCR on the 5' RACE reads and lists one entry per CDR3 protein. The sample consists of about 74,000 distinct CDR3 sequences, roughly 6.9% of them appearing once. The table lists this clonotype with many counts. The specimen comprised CD8+ T cells sorted from PBMCs, sampled 4 to 6 days after the first yellow fever vaccination. The rearrangement links TRBV6-4 to TRBJ2-3, with 11 bases that match TRBD2. This sequence originates from a man aged 18-30 years who received the YFV17D yellow fever vaccine. In DNA form, the CDR3 reads TGTGCCAGCAGCACCATAGCGGGGGGGACAGATACGCAGTATTTT. This translates into CASSTIAGGTDTQYF.